Shown below are 30 T cell receptor beta chains from a single sample sequenced in a study of T cell changes during pregnancy in multiple sclerosis. The data were produced by immunoSEQ multiplex PCR, yet TCRdb's version contains in-frame clones alone and is incomplete. The sample records 110,000 or so clones, 85% to 95% being singletons. Sequenced material: peripheral blood, taken before pregnancy. These receptors came from a female donor with multiple sclerosis, enrolled in a pregnancy study.

The gene calls are TRBV6-5 and TRBJ2-5, with a possible D match to TRBD1 (5 bases). The germline V gene encodes CDR1 MNHEY and CDR2 SVGAGI. This CDR3 contains 15 residues. Trimming cost V 1 base and J 4 bases, with 13 bases left between them. The CDR3 nucleotides are TGTGCCAGCAGTTACTGGCAGGGTGGGCGAGAGACCCAGTACTTC. Translation gives CASSYWQGGRETQYF.

The V and J genes are TRBV30 and TRBJ2-7; 8 nucleotides align to TRBD2. Looked up from germline, CDR1 is GTSNPN and CDR2 is SVGIG (reference sequence). Trimming removed 3 bases from V and 5 bases from J; junction bases left unmatched: 9. This CDR3 spans 14 amino acids. CDR3 sequence (DNA): TGTGCCTGGAGAGCGCCGGGAGGGGGGGACGAGCAGTACTTC. This translates into CAWRAPGGGDEQYF.

This clone was seen a single time. The gene calls are TRBV19 and TRBJ1-1, with 11 bases matching TRBD1. Unmatched junction bases numbered 10, after V lost 4 bases and J lost 6 bases. The CDR3 contains 16 residues. Germline V CDR1 and CDR2: LNHDA, SQIVND (reference sequence). The CDR3 protein is CASSRGQGASVAEAFF. The CDR3 DNA is TGTGCCAGTAGTAGAGGACAGGGGGCATCAGTAGCTGAAGCTTTCTTT.

V usage is TRBV6-1 and J usage is TRBJ2-5; 11 positions match TRBD1. J lost 1 base, V lost 7 bases, and 5 bases had no gene match. CDR3 length: 15 amino acids. Germline assignment: CDR1 MNHNS and CDR2 SASEGT. Here the CDR3 reads CASKGDRGGQETQYF. The CDR3 region has the DNA TGTGCCAGCAAAGGGGACAGGGGGGGCCAAGAGACCCAGTACTTC.

This rearrangement joins TRBV4-1 to TRBJ1-5; 8 bases match TRBD1. CDR3 length: 16 residues. The V and J ends lost 0 bases and 3 bases, in that order; junction bases with no gene match: 4. Looked up from germline, CDR1 is MGHRA and CDR2 is YSYEKL. CDR3 amino acids: CASSQEPQGANQPQHF. DNA for the CDR3: TGCGCCAGCAGCCAAGAACCCCAGGGGGCCAATCAGCCCCAGCATTTT.

This clone occurred once. The rearrangement joins TRBV18 to TRBJ1-2; 8 bases align to TRBD1. Germline CDR1 KGHSH, CDR2 LQKENI. This CDR3 contains 16 residues. J gave up 4 bases and V 6 bases, and 13 bases lay outside the gene matches. This CDR3 reads CASSPTIDRGGYGYTF. The CDR3 DNA follows: TGTGCCAGCTCTCCTACGATTGACAGGGGAGGCTATGGCTACACCTTC.

This clone was detected only once. J is TRBJ1-6 and V is TRBV7-8; TRBD1 agrees at 9 bases. With 5 bases clipped from V and 8 bases from J, the junction kept 7 bases outside the gene matches. The germline gives CDR1 SGHVS, CDR2 FQNEAQ. The CDR3 runs to 15 residues. The CDR3 loop reads CASSGRDRVDSPLHF. For the CDR3, the DNA is TGTGCCAGCAGCGGGAGGGACAGGGTGGATTCACCCCTCCACTTT.

The rearrangement links TRBV28 to TRBJ2-7; TRBD2 might be the D (7 bases). Deletions cut 6 bases from V and 4 bases from J, with 13 bases between. Germline V lookup: CDR1 MDHEN, CDR2 SYDVKM. CDR3 length: 13 amino acids. The CDR3 DNA reads TGTGCCAGCAGAGGGGGGGCCGAGTACGAGCAGTACTTC. Translated, it gives CASRGGAEYEQYF.

The chain is built from TRBV5-1 and TRBJ2-3; 7 nucleotides align to TRBD1. After removal of 0 bases from V and 2 bases from J, the junction contained 3 bases not matched to a gene. Germline V gives CDR1 SGHRS, CDR2 YFSETQ. This CDR3 has 15 residues. The CDR3 DNA sequence: TGCGCCAGCAGCTTGGCCGGGACAGCCACAGATACGCAGTATTTT. Its translation: CASSLAGTATDTQYF.

The rearrangement links TRBV30 to TRBJ1-4; 9 bases are a match to TRBD1. The V gene end was trimmed by 2 bases and the J gene end by 7 bases; junction bases not matched to a gene: 5. CDR1 and CDR2 (germline): GTSNPN, SVGIG (reference sequence). The CDR3 is 14 residues long. CDR3 amino acids: CAWSHRGRGEKLFF. The CDR3 bases are TGTGCCTGGAGTCACAGGGGGCGCGGTGAAAAACTGTTTTTT.

The V and J genes are TRBV11-3 and TRBJ2-3, with 8 bases lining up with TRBD2. CDR1 and CDR2 (germline): SGHNT, YENEEA. V shed 7 bases and J 4 bases; nucleotides not matched to a gene: 13. This CDR3 comprises 16 residues. In nucleotides, the CDR3 is TGTGCCAGCACTCGGGGGGCGGGGGGCCGTGCAGATACGCAGTATTTT. Translation: CASTRGAGGRADTQYF.

The rearrangement uses TRBV9 and TRBJ1-1, with TRBD1 matching 10 bases. CDR1 and CDR2 from the germline V gene are SGDLS and YYNGEE. With V trimmed by 4 bases and J by 7 bases, 10 bases remained unmatched. This CDR3 has 15 amino acids. This CDR3 reads CASSPRTGGTGEAFF. The CDR3, as DNA: TGTGCCAGCAGCCCTCGGACAGGGGGAACCGGTGAAGCTTTCTTT.

The chain links TRBV28 to TRBJ2-2; D is possibly TRBD2 (6 bases). Per the germline V gene, CDR1 is MDHEN and CDR2 is SYDVKM. There are 15 residues in the CDR3. With 0 bases removed from V and 11 bases from J, the gap between germline ends came to 16 bases. CDR3: CASSLWEGHRSELFF. CDR3 in DNA: TGTGCCAGCAGTTTATGGGAGGGTCATCGGTCTGAGCTGTTTTTT.

This sequence joins TRBV5-8 and TRBJ2-7; D uncertain. CDR3 length equals 11 residues. The ends were cut back, 4 bases at V and 9 bases at J, with 11 bases in the middle. Germline CDR1 reads SGHTS; CDR2 reads YDEGEE. CDR3 residues: CASSLKSTQYF. CDR3 nucleotides: TGTGCCAGCAGCCTGAAGAGTACGCAGTACTTC.

The CDR3 bases are TGTGCCAGCAGCCTCACTCCAGGTGACGAGCAGTACTTC. Translation gives CASSLTPGDEQYF. The chain links TRBV9 to TRBJ2-7; D gene uncertain. This CDR3 has 13 residues. Germline CDR1 reads SGDLS; CDR2 reads YYNGEE. V was pared by 4 bases and J by 5 bases, with 13 bases between.

The chain uses TRBV6-5 and TRBJ2-3; TRBD1 agrees at 7 bases. CDR3 length: 15 amino acids. Germline V CDR1 and CDR2: MNHEY, SVGAGI. V shed 3 bases, J shed 5 bases, and the junction held 8 bases outside the gene matches. The CDR3 nucleotides are TGTGCCAGCAGTTATAGGGGACAGCGAGTAGATACGCAGTATTTT. This translates into CASSYRGQRVDTQYF.

This rearrangement joins TRBV6-1 to TRBJ2-1, with TRBD2 matching over 7 bases. With 6 bases clipped from V and 6 bases from J, the junction kept 5 bases outside the gene matches. The CDR3 runs to 13 residues. Germline values: CDR1 MNHNS, CDR2 SASEGT. CDR3 nucleotides: TGTGCCAGCAGGGCTAGCGGTACCAATGAGCAGTTCTTC. It encodes CASRASGTNEQFF.

The chain combines TRBV7-9 with TRBJ1-4; 7 bases align to TRBD1. The V gene end was trimmed by 5 bases and the J gene end by 7 bases; junction bases not matched to a gene: 4. The CDR3 contains 13 residues. Germline CDR1 reads SEHNR; CDR2 reads FQNEAQ (reference sequence). As DNA, the CDR3 is TGTGCCAGCAGCCTCCGGGACAGTGAAAAACTGTTTTTT. The encoded protein is CASSLRDSEKLFF.

The V and J genes are TRBV7-8 and TRBJ2-1; the D gene is possibly TRBD2 (7 bases). Per the germline V gene, CDR1 is SGHVS and CDR2 is FQNEAQ. Trimming took off 5 bases at V and 8 bases at J, with 22 bases between the two ends. This CDR3 is 16 amino acids long. The DNA for the CDR3 is TGTGCCAGCAGCCCCGCGGGGGCGCCATATAACGATGAGCAGTTCTTC. Its translation: CASSPAGAPYNDEQFF.

The chain carries TRBV5-4 and TRBJ2-5; D may be TRBD2 (6 bases). Between the trimmed V and J ends, which lost 4 bases and 5 bases, there was a span of 18 bases. CDR1 is SGHNT, CDR2 YYREEE, per germline (reference sequence). The CDR3 loop spans 15 amino acids. The CDR3 loop reads CASSARRGSLETQYF. CDR3 bases: TGTGCCAGCAGCGCACGCCGGGGGTCCCTGGAGACCCAGTACTTC.

V gene TRBV29-1 combines with J gene TRBJ2-5; the D gene is possibly TRBD2 (6 bases). The length of the CDR3 is 16 residues. Germline V gives CDR1 SQVTM, CDR2 ANQGSEA. With 7 bases removed from V and 1 base from J, the gap between germline ends came to 22 bases. DNA of the CDR3: TGCAGCGCCATCCCCGGGGCTAGCGAGCCCCAAGAGACCCAGTACTTC. Translated, it gives CSAIPGASEPQETQYF.

The chain employs TRBV2 and TRBJ2-1, with D possibly TRBD2 on 5 matching bases. CDR1 and CDR2 (germline): SNHLY, FYNNEI. The V end was cut by 6 bases, the J end by 6 bases, with 15 bases between. The CDR3 contains 14 residues. The CDR3 nucleotides are TGTGCCAGCAGGACTACGGGCCCTACCAATGAGCAGTTCTTC. Its translation: CASRTTGPTNEQFF.

The V and J genes are TRBV6-5 and TRBJ2-1, with a weak D call TRBD1 (6 bases). The germline gives CDR1 MNHEY, CDR2 SVGAGI. V lost 6 bases and J lost 4, with 13 bases in between. The CDR3 covers 14 residues. CDR3 bases: TGTGCCAGCAGATTCACAGGGCCTTACAATGAGCAGTTCTTC. Translating gives CASRFTGPYNEQFF.

The V call is TRBV19, the J call TRBJ1-1; TRBD1 matches 7 bases. CDR3 length equals 13 residues. After removal of 2 bases from V and 10 bases from J, the junction contained 7 bases not matched to a gene. The V gene's germline CDR1 is LNHDA and CDR2 SQIVND (reference sequence). The CDR3 DNA follows: TGTGCCAGTAGTATACAAAACAGGGGTTCAGCTTTCTTT. This sequence encodes CASSIQNRGSAFF.

This clone was found once. This chain uses TRBV10-3 with TRBJ2-7, with TRBD1 matching over 9 bases. V dropped 5 bases and J dropped 2; count of bases not matched to a gene: 4. CDR3 size: 14 residues. Germline V gene data show CDR1 as ENHRY and CDR2 as SYGVKD. This CDR3 reads CAISTTGGTYEQYF. The CDR3, as DNA: TGTGCCATCAGTACGACAGGGGGAACCTACGAGCAGTACTTC.

This rearrangement joins TRBV5-8 to TRBJ2-7; maybe TRBD2 (5 bases). The germline gives CDR1 SGHTS, CDR2 YDEGEE. This CDR3 spans 13 amino acids. The V end lost 4 bases, the J end lost 5 bases, and 13 bases lay between the germline ends. The CDR3, as DNA: TGTGCCAGCAGCGTCCGGGATCATAACGAGCAGTACTTC. Protein sequence: CASSVRDHNEQYF.

The CDR3 loop reads CASSERGTTGTTDGGNTIYF. The CDR3 bases are TGTGCCAGCAGTGAAAGGGGGACCACCGGGACGACCGACGGGGGAAACACCATATATTTT. The rearrangement uses TRBV6-1 and TRBJ1-3; D possibly corresponds to TRBD1 (6 bases). Germline CDR1 and CDR2: MNHNS and SASEGT. The CDR3 runs to 20 residues. Between the trimmed V and J ends, which lost 2 bases and 4 bases, there was a span of 27 bases.

The sample holds a few counts of this clone. The chain carries TRBV6-1 and TRBJ2-3, with 10 bases matching TRBD2. Germline V gives CDR1 MNHNS, CDR2 SASEGT. The CDR3 runs to 15 residues. The V and J ends lost 5 bases and 4 bases, in that order; junction bases with no gene match: 6. The CDR3 DNA sequence: TGTGCCAGCAGTCTAGCGGGGGCCCCACCAGATACGCAGTATTTT. It is translated as CASSLAGAPPDTQYF.

The CDR3 DNA reads as TGCGCCATTTCACGAGGGGAAGGGGGATTGTACAATGAGCAGTTCTTC. Translation gives CAISRGEGGLYNEQFF. The V gene is TRBV4-1, the J gene TRBJ2-1; TRBD1 is a possible D gene (6 bases). V was trimmed by 10 bases and J by 4 bases, leaving 23 bases between them. The germline V gene encodes CDR1 MGHRA and CDR2 YSYEKL. This CDR3 spans 16 amino acids.

This clone is a singleton in its sample. V is TRBV15 and J is TRBJ2-3; the match to TRBD2 covers 8 bases. CDR1 LNHNV and CDR2 YYDKDF come from the germline V gene (reference sequence). The V and J ends lost 2 bases and 1 base, in that order; junction bases with no gene match: 2. The CDR3 extends over 15 amino acids. The CDR3 nucleotides read TGTGCCACCAGCAGAAGGCGGGGGGGCACAGATACGCAGTATTTT. Its translation is CATSRRRGGTDTQYF.